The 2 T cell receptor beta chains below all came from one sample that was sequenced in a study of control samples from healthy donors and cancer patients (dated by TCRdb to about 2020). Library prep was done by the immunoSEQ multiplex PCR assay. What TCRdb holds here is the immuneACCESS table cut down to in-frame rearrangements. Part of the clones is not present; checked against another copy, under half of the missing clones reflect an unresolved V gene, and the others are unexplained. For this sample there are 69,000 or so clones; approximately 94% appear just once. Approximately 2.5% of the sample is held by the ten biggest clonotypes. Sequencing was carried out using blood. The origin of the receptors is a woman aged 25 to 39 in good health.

DNA for the CDR3: TGTGCCAGCAGGCGGGAATACGGGGGCGAGGGCGGGCGCGGGGAGCTGTTTTTT. Translation: CASRREYGGEGGRGELFF. This chain uses TRBV4-2 with TRBJ2-2; D is tentatively TRBD1 or TRBD2 (6 bases each). The germline V and J ends were trimmed by 6 bases and 7 bases, with 27 bases remaining between them. Germline V gene sequence: CDR1 LGHNA, CDR2 YNFKEQ. CDR3 length equals 18 residues.

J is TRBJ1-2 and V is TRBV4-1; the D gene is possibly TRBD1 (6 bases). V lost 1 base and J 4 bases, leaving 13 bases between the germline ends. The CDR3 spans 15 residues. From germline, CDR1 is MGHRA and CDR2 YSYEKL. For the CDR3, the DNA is TGCGCCAGCAGCCAAGGACAGGACAGCATCTATGGCTACACCTTC. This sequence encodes CASSQGQDSIYGYTF.